This TCR beta chain was found in a study of T cell repertoires in cytomegalovirus infection. Looking at the study overall: Indications of both CMV infection and matching HLA type were provided by public TCR beta signatures.

The CDR3 contains 10 residues. Germline V gene sequence: CDR1 DFQATT, CDR2 SNEGSKA (reference sequence). A single record per CDR3 protein comes from TCRdb applying MiXCR to the reads. The repertoire holds 630,000 or so distinct CDR3 sequences, with 24% as singletons. Study findings and constraints: HLA-C-restricted CMV-specific TCR beta clonotypes were dominant in the ex vivo response. Totalled public TCR beta family frequency picked out people who carried CMV plus the relevant HLA.

This clonotype was observed a single time. Its antigen is as yet unknown. At one boundary the junction diverges from the germline segment, which might be a read error. This TCR came from a human donor in good health (CMV status not recorded). Some clones in this sample may be carry-over from other donors' samples. The chain uses TRBV20-1 and TRBJ2-1; D possibly corresponds to TRBD2 (6 bases). What was sequenced was CD8+ T cells from PBMCs. The CDR3 sequence is CRAKEGEQFF. CDR3 DNA: TGCAGAGCTAAGGAGGGGGAGCAGTTCTTC.